This passage covers 3 T cell receptor beta chains from one sample sequenced in a study of cytomegalovirus exposure and HLA in healthy donors. A multiplex PCR was run with 60 Vbeta primers and 13 Jbeta primers. Assay: immunoSEQ multiplex PCR; the TCRdb copy retains only in-frame clones and omits some. Of over 80,000 clones listed, around four fifths are singletons. The sample comprised PBMCs. The receptors stem from a woman between 35 and 50 years old in good health and CMV-seronegative.

CDR3 bases: TGTGCCAGCAGGGGGACAACCCCCTATGGCTACACCTTC. Amino acid sequence: CASRGTTPYGYTF. The V gene is TRBV6-1, the J gene TRBJ1-2; tentatively, D is TRBD1 (6 bases). This CDR3 is 13 amino acids long. Germline loops: CDR1 MNHNS, CDR2 SASEGT. The V end was cut by 6 bases, the J end by 4 bases, with 12 bases between.

Only a few counts were recorded for this clone. The chain joins TRBV29-1 to TRBJ1-2; D perhaps matches TRBD1 (5 bases). The CDR3 length is 10 residues. The V gene lost 6 bases and the J gene lost 6 bases, with 8 bases spanning the gap. Germline-derived CDR1 and CDR2 are SQVTM and ANQGSEA. The CDR3 spells CSVGEDGYTF. The CDR3 DNA is TGCAGCGTGGGGGAGGATGGCTACACCTTC.

This chain joins TRBV11-3 and TRBJ2-1; TRBD2 aligns across 7 bases. The germline gives CDR1 SGHNT, CDR2 YENEEA. The length of the CDR3 is 18 residues. V was pared by 1 base and J by 6 bases, with 15 bases of the junction left unmatched. CDR3 nucleotides: TGTGCCAGCAGCTTAGGATTAAGTTGGCGGGAGAATTCCAATGAGCAGTTCTTC. Its translation: CASSLGLSWRENSNEQFF.